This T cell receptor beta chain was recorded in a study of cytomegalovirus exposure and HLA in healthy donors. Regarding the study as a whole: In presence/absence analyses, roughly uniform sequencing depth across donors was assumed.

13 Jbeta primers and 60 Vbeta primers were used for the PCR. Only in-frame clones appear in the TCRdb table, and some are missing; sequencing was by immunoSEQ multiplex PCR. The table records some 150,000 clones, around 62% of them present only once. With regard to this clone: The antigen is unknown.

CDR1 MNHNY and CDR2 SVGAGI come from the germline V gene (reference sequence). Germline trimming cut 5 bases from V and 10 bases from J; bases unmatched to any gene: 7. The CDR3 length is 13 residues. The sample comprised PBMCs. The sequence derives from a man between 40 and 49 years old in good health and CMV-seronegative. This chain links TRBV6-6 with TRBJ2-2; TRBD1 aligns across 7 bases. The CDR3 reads CASSDRVVAELFF. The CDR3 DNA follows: TGTGCCAGCAGTGACAGGGTTGTGGCGGAGCTGTTTTTT.